This TCR beta chain was identified in a study of blood T cell repertoires in COVID-19. Study at large: T cells, B-cell-depleted T cells, or PBMCs supplied cDNA or gDNA.

Germline V gene sequence: CDR1 SNHLY, CDR2 FYNNEI. J lost 1 base, V lost 7 bases, and 3 bases had no gene match. CDR3 length equals 14 residues. Profiled with immunoSEQ multiplex PCR; TCRdb holds only in-frame clones, not every one. The table has under 300,000 clones, around nine tenths seen once. The rearrangement links TRBV2 to TRBJ2-7; 11 nucleotides align to TRBD1. The receptor was derived from a woman aged 40 to 55 who had recovered from COVID-19. The source material was peripheral blood. CDR3 residues: CASKGDRGSYEQYF. The CDR3 DNA reads TGTGCCAGCAAGGGGGACAGGGGGTCCTACGAGCAGTACTTC.